This T cell receptor (beta chain) is from a study of blood T cell repertoires in COVID-19. Study-level background: T cells, B-cell-depleted T cells, or PBMCs supplied cDNA or gDNA.

In the original processing: Reference gene primer amplification gave estimated nucleated cell counts. TCRdb keeps only in-frame clones here, not all; method: immunoSEQ multiplex PCR. That table gives V, J and clone size, and the DNA gave D and trimming. The repertoire holds about 64,000 clones, with around four fifths as singletons. Seattle's enrolled individuals joined amid active infection and were then monitored longitudinally. The V end was cut by 5 bases, the J end by 3 bases, with 11 bases between. The CDR3 has 13 amino acids. The germline V gene has CDR1 MNHNY and CDR2 SVGAGI (reference sequence).

The receptor was derived from a man in his sixties with COVID-19, enrolled during active disease. What was sequenced was peripheral blood. The chain has TRBV6-6 and TRBJ2-7, with a weak D call TRBD2 (6 bases). CDR3 nucleotide sequence: TGTGCCAGCAGTAGAGCTAGCGACTACGAGCAGTACTTC. Its protein is CASSRASDYEQYF.